The TCR beta chain described here comes from a study of long-term antiretroviral therapy in people with HIV. Looking at the study overall: The earliest specimens came about a decade ahead of the 2015 immediate-ART recommendation.

The CDR3 spans 18 residues. Trimming removed 5 bases at V and 0 bases at J, with 20 bases between. Germline values: CDR1 LNHDA, CDR2 SQIVND (reference sequence). Researchers ran immunoSEQ v3.0 at survey level. The method was immunoSEQ multiplex PCR; TCRdb's version includes in-frame clones alone and lacks a portion of them. Among 22,000 or so clones listed, more than 80% were seen once. Participants with HIV, all of them, were treated in the United States. The count of this clone is one. This material consisted of unsorted PBMCs, taken 0.5 years before starting antiretroviral therapy. This receptor was taken from a man in his forties with HIV. This chain links TRBV19 with TRBJ1-5; maybe TRBD1 (6 bases). The chain's CDR3 is CASSPTGRGFYSNQPQHF. For the CDR3, the DNA is TGTGCCAGTAGTCCCACGGGGAGGGGGTTTTATAGCAATCAGCCCCAGCATTTT.